This TCR beta chain was identified during a study of CD8 T cells in Susac syndrome. The CDR3 is 15 amino acids. The germline V gene encodes CDR1 LGHNA and CDR2 YNFKEQ. Trimming at V came to 1 base and at J to 5 bases, leaving 3 bases not matched to a gene. RNA amounts of about 0.5 to 1 ug underwent reverse transcription with random hexamers. The CDR3 of TCR beta was amplified by immunoSEQ multiplex PCR across 54 Vbeta and 13 Jbeta. Via MiXCR, TCRdb re-called the immunoSEQ multiplex PCR reads, giving one row per CDR3 protein. The sample shows about 200,000 distinct CDR3 sequences, around 95% of them seen only once. Sequencing targeted TCR beta in blood CD8+ and CD4+ T cells. The multiple sclerosis controls comprised treatment-naive patients whose relapsing-remitting disease was stable or active. FACS was used to enrich TEMRA cells, whereas the CD8+ and CD4+ T cells were obtained by negative isolation.

The source material was CD4+ T cells from PBMCs. The clonotype comes from a human donor with multiple sclerosis. The genes are TRBV4-2 and TRBJ2-7, with 12 bases fitting TRBD2. This CDR3 reads CASSQGLAGVDEQYF. CDR3 bases: TGTGCCAGCAGCCAAGGACTAGCGGGGGTCGACGAGCAGTACTTC.